Detailed here is one T cell receptor (beta chain). The record originates from a study of blood T cell repertoires in COVID-19. Across the whole study: Material from acute and convalescent COVID-19 was sourced from the United States, Italy and Spain. T cells, B-cell-depleted T cells, or PBMCs supplied cDNA or gDNA.

Authors' processing steps: Quantification of nucleated cells was approximated via reference gene primer amplification. Repertoires were generated with immunoSEQ multiplex PCR, while TCRdb's copy carries only in-frame clones and drops some. That table furnishes V, J and clone size, whereas the DNA furnished D and trimming. Of more than 95,000 clones listed, around 80% are singletons. There are 14 residues in the CDR3. In germline, CDR1 is SQVTM, CDR2 ANQGSEA. Trimming took off 6 bases at V and 4 bases at J, with 18 bases between the two ends. The chain uses TRBV29-1 and TRBJ1-2; the D gene is possibly TRBD1 (5 bases). The sequence was collected from a man aged 70 or older with acute or convalescent COVID-19. The sequenced sample consisted of peripheral blood. CDR3 sequence reads: CSVLGTRTSYGYTF. CDR3 DNA sequence: TGCAGCGTACTAGGGACTCGCACCTCCTATGGCTACACCTTC.